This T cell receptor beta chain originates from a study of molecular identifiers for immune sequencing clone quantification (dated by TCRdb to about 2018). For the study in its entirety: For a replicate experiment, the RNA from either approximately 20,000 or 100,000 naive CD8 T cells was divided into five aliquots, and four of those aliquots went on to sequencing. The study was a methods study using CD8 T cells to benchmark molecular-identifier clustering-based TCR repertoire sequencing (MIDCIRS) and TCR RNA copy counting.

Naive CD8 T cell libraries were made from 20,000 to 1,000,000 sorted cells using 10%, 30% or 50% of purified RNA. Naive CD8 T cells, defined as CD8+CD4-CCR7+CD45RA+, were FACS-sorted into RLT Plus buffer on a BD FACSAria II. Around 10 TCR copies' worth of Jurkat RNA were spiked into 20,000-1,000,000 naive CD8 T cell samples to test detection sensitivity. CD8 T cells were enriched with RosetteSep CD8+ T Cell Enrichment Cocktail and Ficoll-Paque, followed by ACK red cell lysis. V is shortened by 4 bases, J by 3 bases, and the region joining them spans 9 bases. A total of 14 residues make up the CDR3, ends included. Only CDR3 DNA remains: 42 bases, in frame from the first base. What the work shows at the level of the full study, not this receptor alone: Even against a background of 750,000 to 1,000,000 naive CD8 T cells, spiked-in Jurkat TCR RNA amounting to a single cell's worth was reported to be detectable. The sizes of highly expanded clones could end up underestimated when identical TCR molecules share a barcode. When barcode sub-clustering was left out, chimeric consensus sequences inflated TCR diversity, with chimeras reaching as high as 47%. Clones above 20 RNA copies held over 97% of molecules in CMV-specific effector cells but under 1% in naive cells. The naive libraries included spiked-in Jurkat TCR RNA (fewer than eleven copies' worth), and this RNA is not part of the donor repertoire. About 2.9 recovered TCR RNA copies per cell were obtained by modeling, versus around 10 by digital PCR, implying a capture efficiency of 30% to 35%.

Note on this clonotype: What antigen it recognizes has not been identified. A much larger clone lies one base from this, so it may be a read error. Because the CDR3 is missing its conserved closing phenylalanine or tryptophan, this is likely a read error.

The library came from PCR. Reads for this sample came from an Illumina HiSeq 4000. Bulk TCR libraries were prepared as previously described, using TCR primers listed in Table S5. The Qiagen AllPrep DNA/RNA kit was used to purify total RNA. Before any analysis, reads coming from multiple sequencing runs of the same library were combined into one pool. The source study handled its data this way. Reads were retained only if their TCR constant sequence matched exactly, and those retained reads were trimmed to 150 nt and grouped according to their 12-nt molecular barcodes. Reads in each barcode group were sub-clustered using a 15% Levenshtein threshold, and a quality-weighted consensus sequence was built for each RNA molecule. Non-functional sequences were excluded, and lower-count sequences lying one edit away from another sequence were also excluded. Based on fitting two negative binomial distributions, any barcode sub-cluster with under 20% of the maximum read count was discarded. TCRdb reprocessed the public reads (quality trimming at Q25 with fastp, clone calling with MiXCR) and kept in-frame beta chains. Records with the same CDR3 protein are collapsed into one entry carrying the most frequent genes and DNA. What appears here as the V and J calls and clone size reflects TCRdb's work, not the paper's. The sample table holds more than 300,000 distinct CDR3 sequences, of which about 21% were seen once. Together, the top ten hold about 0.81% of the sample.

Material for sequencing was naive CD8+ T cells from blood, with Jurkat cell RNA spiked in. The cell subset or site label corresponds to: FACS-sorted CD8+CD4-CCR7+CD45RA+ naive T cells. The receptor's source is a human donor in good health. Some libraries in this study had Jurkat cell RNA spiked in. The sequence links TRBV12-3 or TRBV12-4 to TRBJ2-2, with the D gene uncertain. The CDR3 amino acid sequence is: CASSSYIDTGELFS. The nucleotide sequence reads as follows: TGTGCCAGCAGTTCCTACATCGACACCGGGGAGCTGTTTTCT.